This TCR beta chain was identified in a study of shared clonotypes between healthy human individuals. Study summary: Three plates each covered CD4 naive and memory; CD8 naive two, CD8 memory one.

This clone occurred once. Its target is not known. Trimming took 7 bases from V and 9 from J; bases not matched to a gene: 13. From germline, CDR1 is MNHNY and CDR2 SVGAGI (reference sequence). The CDR3 consists of 16 residues. Profiled with immunoSEQ multiplex PCR; TCRdb holds only in-frame clones, not every one. The table has some 2,400,000 clones, approximately 96% seen once; the top ten hold more than 0.1%. Study conclusions and caveats: Blood was the sole source, and tissue repertoires probably differ. Generally, naive subsets came out with larger estimated richness than memory subsets.

Everyone who donated was a Caucasian adult who lived in Nashville, Tennessee. The origin of this receptor is a man between 18 and 29 years old in good health. The specimen was naive CD4+ T cells sorted from blood. As for subset: CD45RA+ positively selected. The J gene is TRBJ1-6, the V gene TRBV6-6; 9 nucleotides align to TRBD1. This CDR3 is CASTKGNRGQGSPLHF. In nucleotides, the CDR3 is TGTGCCAGCACCAAAGGAAACAGGGGGCAGGGTTCACCCCTCCACTTT.